Sequencing of this T cell receptor (beta chain) was carried out in a study of blood T cell repertoires in COVID-19. Study in general: Some COVID-19 samples were acute and others convalescent; all came from the United States, Italy and Spain. The cDNA or gDNA used as material had been derived from T cells, B-cell-depleted T cells, or PBMCs.

Method: immunoSEQ multiplex PCR; TCRdb's copy keeps in-frame clones and lacks some. Here the sample spans around 240,000 clones, around 85% being singletons. Germline CDR1 SGHRS, CDR2 YFSETQ. V shed 3 bases and J shed 4 bases, with 16 bases lying between them. This CDR3 is 15 amino acids long. V and J are TRBV5-1 and TRBJ2-5; a weak D match, TRBD1 (6 bases). The source of this sequence is a woman under 40 who had recovered from COVID-19. The sample consisted of peripheral blood. The CDR3: CASSSVVGHLETQYF. The CDR3 DNA sequence: TGCGCCAGCAGCTCGGTGGTGGGACACCTAGAGACCCAGTACTTC.